This TCR beta chain emerged from a study of blood T cell repertoires in COVID-19. Study-wide background: Specimens from acute and convalescent COVID-19 originated in the United States, Italy and Spain. PBMCs, B-cell-depleted T cells, or T cells were the source of the cDNA or gDNA that made up the material.

Clones were read by immunoSEQ multiplex PCR, and TCRdb kept only the in-frame ones, dropping some. The table has approximately 330,000 clones, 65% to 90% seen once. Trimming removed 4 bases from V and 8 bases from J, with 18 bases in between. The V gene's germline CDR1 is SGDLS and CDR2 YYNGEE. The CDR3 spans 15 residues. The sequenced sample was PBMCs or T cells enriched from blood (not recorded which). The V and J genes are TRBV9 and TRBJ2-2, with D tentatively TRBD2 (7 bases). The clonotype was recovered from a woman between 40 and 55 years old with acute COVID-19. The CDR3 here is CASSLQGGVPGELFF. The CDR3 DNA is TGTGCCAGCAGCCTCCAAGGGGGGGTTCCTGGGGAGCTGTTTTTT.